A single TCR beta chain is shown here with its context. PCR was performed using 60 Vbeta and 13 Jbeta primers. Sequencing used immunoSEQ multiplex PCR; TCRdb keeps in-frame clones, though not all of them. In the table there are some 170,000 clones, roughly 80% of which are singletons. Trimming at V came to 6 bases and at J to 8 bases, leaving 9 bases not matched to a gene. This CDR3 is 14 amino acids long. Germline V gene data show CDR1 as SNHLY and CDR2 as FYNNEI. These data belong to a study of cytomegalovirus exposure and HLA in healthy donors. V is TRBV2 and J is TRBJ2-2, with TRBD1 matching over 7 bases. Sequenced: PBMCs. The clonotype comes from a young woman in good health and CMV-seropositive. The CDR3 bases are TGTGCCAGCAGGAAGACAGGGCAAGGGGGGGAGCTGTTTTTT. Translated, it gives CASRKTGQGGELFF.